A selection of T cell receptor beta chains follows, all from one sample in a study of long-term antiretroviral therapy in people with HIV. Clones were sequenced by immunoSEQ multiplex PCR, and TCRdb holds only the in-frame ones, with some missing. The sample yields tens of thousands of clones, 80% to 95% seen once. Sequencing was performed on unsorted PBMCs, taken 5.2 years after starting antiretroviral therapy. The receptor set was obtained from a woman aged 40 to 50 with HIV. The CDR3 runs from the conserved cysteine through the conserved F or W. D genes are given only for firm matches. Clone size is given for some rows only: seen once, a few or many times, or a class if the clone is expanded.

TGTGCCAGCAGCTATCAGGCTAGCCAGGCTAAGTTCTTC CASSYQASQAKFF TRBJ2-1 NA NA TRBV5-6
TGCGCCAGCAGCTTGCCCAATCTAGCGGGAGGAGGGTCAGATACGCAGTATTTT CASSLPNLAGGGSDTQYF TRBJ2-3 TRBD2 NA TRBV5-1
TGCGCCAGCAGTACCGGACTAATTACCCGTAACTATGGCTACACCTTC CASSTGLITRNYGYTF TRBJ1-2 NA NA TRBV10-1
TGCGCCAGCAGCTTGGCGCCCGGGTCGGATCAGCCCCAGCATTTT CASSLAPGSDQPQHF TRBJ1-5 NA NA TRBV5-1
TGTGCCAGCAGCTTGGTCCCGGGGGCTATAGAGACCCAGTACTTC CASSLVPGAIETQYF TRBJ2-5 NA NA TRBV5-4
TGTGCCAGCAGTCTCTCCCTGGGCGGGACTACCTACAATGAGCAGTTCTTC CASSLSLGGTTYNEQFF TRBJ2-1 TRBD2 NA TRBV11-3
TGTGCCAGTAGTAAAGGGACAGCAAGCGGGAGTCGGTACGAGCAGTACTTC CASSKGTASGSRYEQYF TRBJ2-7 NA once TRBV19
TGTGCCAGTAGTATAGATAACAGGGGGCTCACTGAAGCTTTCTTT CASSIDNRGLTEAFF TRBJ1-1 TRBD1 once TRBV19
TGCGCCAGCAGCCAAGGCCAGTTCGATCAGCCCCAGCATTTT CASSQGQFDQPQHF TRBJ1-5 NA NA TRBV4-1
TGTGCCAGCAGCGTTGGGGGGCACGAAAAACTGTTTTTT CASSVGGHEKLFF TRBJ1-4 NA NA TRBV5-6
TGTGCCAGCAGTTACTCGAAGGGACTACCCTACGAGCAGTACTTC CASSYSKGLPYEQYF TRBJ2-7 TRBD2 NA TRBV6-6
TGCAGTGCTAGATTAGCGCGAGGCTACACCTTC CSARLARGYTF TRBJ1-2 NA NA TRBV20-1
TGTGCCAGTAGTAGGGGGCGGGACAGGGTTCAGCCCCAGCATTTT CASSRGRDRVQPQHF TRBJ1-5 TRBD1 NA TRBV19
TGTGCCAGCAGTGAAAGGTACATGAACACTGAAGCTTTCTTT CASSERYMNTEAFF TRBJ1-1 NA NA TRBV2
TGTGCTAGTGGCCCTCCGACAGGGACCACCTCCACTGAAGCTTTCTTT CASGPPTGTTSTEAFF TRBJ1-1 TRBD1 NA TRBV12-5
TGTGCCAGCACCCGGACAGGGGGCGCGATTGAAGCTTTCTTT CASTRTGGAIEAFF TRBJ1-1 TRBD1 NA TRBV5-4
TGTGCCTGGAGTCCCGACAGGACAGCCTACGAGCAGTACTTC CAWSPDRTAYEQYF TRBJ2-7 NA NA TRBV30
TGTGCCAGAAGCTTGTGGGTAGGAGGTCCCTATGGCTACACCTTC CARSLWVGGPYGYTF TRBJ1-2 NA NA TRBV5-3
TGTGCCAGCAGCTCCGGGACAGCCACGCGGGGGGATTCACCCCTCCACTTT CASSSGTATRGDSPLHF TRBJ1-6 TRBD1 NA TRBV5-4
TGTGCCGTCCGGTTTGGGCAGGGAGTGGTAGATACGCAGTATTTT CAVRFGQGVVDTQYF TRBJ2-3 NA NA TRBV15
TGTGCCAGCAGTTTGGAAGGGAGGTTTGATAGGCCCCAGCATTTT CASSLEGRFDRPQHF TRBJ1-5 NA NA TRBV28
TGTGCCAGCTCACCTGTCGGGGGGCACGAGCAGTACTTC CASSPVGGHEQYF TRBJ2-7 NA NA TRBV18
TGCGCCAGCAGCCAAGTGTTGTATCTGAACACTGAAGCTTTCTTT CASSQVLYLNTEAFF TRBJ1-1 NA NA TRBV4-1
TGTGCCAGCAGTAGGCTCCCGAACACTGAAGCTTTCTTT CASSRLPNTEAFF TRBJ1-1 NA NA TRBV6-5
TGTGCCAGCAGTTTATCGGGACAGGGGCCCTATCAGCCCCAGCATTTT CASSLSGQGPYQPQHF TRBJ1-5 TRBD1 NA TRBV27
TGTGCCAGCAGCTTGGGGGGGAAAGGGGAGACCCAGTACTTC CASSLGGKGETQYF TRBJ2-5 NA once TRBV5-6
TGTGCCAGCAGCCAAAGGTGGAACGAGCAGTACTTC CASSQRWNEQYF TRBJ2-7 NA NA TRBV6-1
TGTGCCAGCAGCCCCCGGAGGAGTGAGGAGACCCAGTACTTC CASSPRRSEETQYF TRBJ2-5 NA NA TRBV7-2
TGTGCCAGCAGCGGACCCGGGACTTCGAACACTGAAGCTTTCTTT CASSGPGTSNTEAFF TRBJ1-1 NA NA TRBV9
TGTGCCTGGAGTGCACGCACAGGGTTGAGCAATCAGCCCCAGCATTTT CAWSARTGLSNQPQHF TRBJ1-5 NA NA TRBV30
TGTGCCAGCAGTCCACTCACAGGGGGCGACCAGCCCCAGCATTTT CASSPLTGGDQPQHF TRBJ1-5 TRBD1 NA TRBV28
TGTGCCAGTAGTATTAGTTCTGGGGCCAACGTCCTGACTTTC CASSISSGANVLTF TRBJ2-6 NA NA TRBV19
TGTGCCAGCAGCCGAAGTCCTAGCGGGAGCCCTTTCGAGCAGTACTTC CASSRSPSGSPFEQYF TRBJ2-7 TRBD2 NA TRBV11-2
TGTGCCAGCAGCCCCCGGGACAGGGGATCAGACTATGGCTACACCTTC CASSPRDRGSDYGYTF TRBJ1-2 TRBD1 once TRBV7-9
TGTGCCATCAGCGAGGGGTTCGGTAACTATGGCTACACCTTC CAISEGFGNYGYTF TRBJ1-2 NA NA TRBV10-3
TGTGCCACCAGCAGAGGCGGAACAAGACAGGGCCCAAAAGCTTTCTTT CATSRGGTRQGPKAFF TRBJ1-1 TRBD1 NA TRBV15
TGTGCCTGGAGTGGGTACCCGGGGTACTATGGCTACACCTTC CAWSGYPGYYGYTF TRBJ1-2 NA once TRBV30
TGTGCCAGCAGTTACGCTCCCACCTACGAGCAGTACTTC CASSYAPTYEQYF TRBJ2-7 NA few TRBV6-5
TGTGCCAGCAGTGAATCGGCTGCGAACACTGAAGCTTTCTTT CASSESAANTEAFF TRBJ1-1 NA NA TRBV25-1
TGTGCCAGCAGCTTAGACAGGGGGATTGGAGAGACCCAGTACTTC CASSLDRGIGETQYF TRBJ2-5 TRBD1 NA TRBV7-2
TGTGCCAGCTCACCACAGATCTACGGTGGCTCTGGAAACACCATATATTTT CASSPQIYGGSGNTIYF TRBJ1-3 NA NA TRBV18